Described below is a single T cell receptor (beta chain) sequence and its context. Its antigen specificity is not known. There are no base qualities to consult, and no much larger clone falls within one base. TCRbeta CDR3 regions were sequenced with the immunoSEQ Assay. After extraction, genomic DNA underwent amplification by bias-controlled multiplex PCR, followed by high-throughput sequencing. In the original analysis: To quantify the absolute abundance of each unique TCRbeta CDR3 region, sequences were collapsed and filtered. T cell fraction was estimated by normalization of TCRbeta template counts to usable DNA, with usable DNA being measured through amplification of reference genes present in all nucleated cells. Repertoire TCRs were annotated as SARS-CoV-2-specific by exact matching of V gene, CDR3 amino acid sequence and J gene to a known reactive TCR set. The reference SARS-CoV-2 TCR set came from MIRA and was filtered for enrichment in COVID-19-positive ImmuneCODE repertoires, removing public or cross-reactive TCRs. Using the MIRA antigens, annotated TCRs were further analysed by specific ORF or by position within an ORF. Breadth was defined as the number of annotated unique rearrangements divided by the total number of unique productive rearrangements, and depth was defined as the summed frequency of the annotated unique rearrangements. Group comparisons of TCR breadth used two-sided Wilcoxon rank-sum tests. TCRdb retrieved this table from immuneACCESS and kept in-frame rearrangements only. Not all clones are present; in checked studies, unresolved V genes account for under half, and no reason is known for the remainder. D and trimming come from the DNA, and the V and J calls and clone size come from that table. In all, the sample holds about 400,000 clones, and about 90% of those were seen once. Together, the top ten hold approximately 1.6% of the sample.

The data belong to a study of Ad26.COV2.S vaccination and SARS-CoV-2 variants (dated by TCRdb to the early 2020s). Regarding the research as a whole: Donors in the vaccine arm were drawn from COV1001, a phase I-IIa trial of Ad26.COV2.S in healthy adults that was multicentre, randomized, double-blind and placebo-controlled. Investigators remained blinded to trial group allocation during experiments and outcome assessment. Trial participants were randomized into five groups of five: low-dose or high-dose Ad26.COV2.S given once or twice, or placebo on both occasions. A total of approximately 30 samples were included in the TCR-sequenced set, comprising around 19 Ad26.COV2.S vaccine recipients, 5 placebo recipients and 8 SARS-CoV-2 convalescent individuals. TCRbeta repertoire sequencing was used to assess the specificity and breadth of SARS-CoV-2-reactive T cell receptors after Ad26.COV2.S vaccination. Ad26.COV2.S was given intramuscularly at 5x10^10 or 1x10^11 viral particles, as a single shot or as two shots 56 days apart. Study-level results and caveats: Vaccine and placebo recipients had comparable non-spike TCR breadth, which fits with the vaccine containing only spike. The authors noted that total T cell responses may have been underestimated by the TCR breadth and depth analyses. Comparing responses between vaccine doses or regimens was not something the study was powered to do. Ad26.COV2.S recipients had higher spike-specific TCR breadth than placebo recipients (P = 0.0014). Substantial breadth of spike-specific CD8+ and CD4+ T cell responses was reported after vaccination.

Cut back by 8 bases and 0 bases, the V and J ends lie 26 bases apart. The CDR3, cysteine through phenylalanine, is 19 amino acids long. Left in the record is the CDR3 DNA by itself, 57 bases read in frame from the first base. The germline V gene provides CDR1 SNHLY and CDR2 FYNNEI. Read against the paper, the sample's treatment or condition label means: approximately 18 received Ad26.COV2.S at low or high dose, single or two shots; roughly five received placebo; per-sample allocation not given. Repertoires of vaccine and placebo recipients were sequenced from samples collected on day 63 after the first injection. Cohort 1b enrolled 25 to 30 adults aged 18-55 years at a single site in Boston, USA, between 29 July and 7 August 2020. Ad26.COV2.S was a replication-incompetent adenovirus type 26 vector that expressed a prefusion-stabilized SARS-CoV-2 spike protein derived from the original Wuhan strain.

The sample was peripheral blood, taken in a trial of Ad26.COV2.S vaccine versus placebo. The sequence is built from TRBV2 and TRBJ1-5; the best D guess is TRBD1, with 6 bases matching. The clonotype comes from a person between 18 and 65 years old who received the Ad26.COV2.S COVID-19 vaccine or a placebo. The DNA sequence is as follows: TGTGCCAGCTCCACTCAGGGGAATATACCGTTTGTTAGCAATCAGCCCCAGCATTTT. The encoded protein is CASSTQGNIPFVSNQPQHF.